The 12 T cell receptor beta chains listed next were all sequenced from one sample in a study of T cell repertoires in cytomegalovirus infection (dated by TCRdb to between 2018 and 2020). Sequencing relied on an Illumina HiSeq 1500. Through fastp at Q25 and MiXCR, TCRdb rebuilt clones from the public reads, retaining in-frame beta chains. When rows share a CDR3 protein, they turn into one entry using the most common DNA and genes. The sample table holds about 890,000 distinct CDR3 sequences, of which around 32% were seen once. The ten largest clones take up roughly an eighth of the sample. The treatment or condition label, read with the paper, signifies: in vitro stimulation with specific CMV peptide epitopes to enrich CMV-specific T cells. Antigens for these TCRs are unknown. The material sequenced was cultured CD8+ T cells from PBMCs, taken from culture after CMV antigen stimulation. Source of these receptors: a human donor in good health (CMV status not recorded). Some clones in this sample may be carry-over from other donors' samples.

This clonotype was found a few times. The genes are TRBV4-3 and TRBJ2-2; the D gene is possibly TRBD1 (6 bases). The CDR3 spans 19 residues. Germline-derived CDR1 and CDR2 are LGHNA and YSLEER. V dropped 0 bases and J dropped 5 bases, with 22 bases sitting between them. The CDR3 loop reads CASSQDGVGSTGRTGELFF. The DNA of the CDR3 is TGCGCCAGCAGCCAAGATGGTGTAGGGAGCACAGGGAGAACCGGGGAGCTGTTTTTT.

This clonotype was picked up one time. The CDR3: CASSMGRSSYNEQFF. CDR3 nucleotide sequence: TGTGCCAGTAGTATGGGACGTAGCTCCTACAATGAGCAGTTCTTC. This chain joins TRBV19 and TRBJ2-1; D tentatively fits TRBD1 or TRBD2 (5 bases each). V dropped 3 bases and J dropped 0 bases, with 9 bases sitting between them. CDR1 is LNHDA, CDR2 SQIVND, per germline (reference sequence). The CDR3 spans 15 residues.

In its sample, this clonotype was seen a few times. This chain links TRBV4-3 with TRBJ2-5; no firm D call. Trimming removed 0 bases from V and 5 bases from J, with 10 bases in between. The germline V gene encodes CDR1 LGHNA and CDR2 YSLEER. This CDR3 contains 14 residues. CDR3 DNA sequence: TGCGCCAGCAGCCAAGATGGCCGCAGTGAGACCCAGTACTTC. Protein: CASSQDGRSETQYF.

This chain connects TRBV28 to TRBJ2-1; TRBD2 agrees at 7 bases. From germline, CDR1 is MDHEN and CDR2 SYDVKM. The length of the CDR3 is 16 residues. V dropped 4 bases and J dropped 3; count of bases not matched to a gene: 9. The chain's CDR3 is CASSSLIAGVYNEQFF. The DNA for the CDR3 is TGTGCCAGCAGTTCGCTAATAGCGGGTGTCTACAATGAGCAGTTCTTC.

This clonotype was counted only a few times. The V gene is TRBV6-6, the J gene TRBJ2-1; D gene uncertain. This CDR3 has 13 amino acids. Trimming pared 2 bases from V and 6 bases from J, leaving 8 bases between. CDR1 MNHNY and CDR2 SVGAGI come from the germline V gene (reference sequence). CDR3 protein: CASSYGPINEQFF. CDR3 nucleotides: TGTGCCAGCAGTTACGGCCCGATCAATGAGCAGTTCTTC.

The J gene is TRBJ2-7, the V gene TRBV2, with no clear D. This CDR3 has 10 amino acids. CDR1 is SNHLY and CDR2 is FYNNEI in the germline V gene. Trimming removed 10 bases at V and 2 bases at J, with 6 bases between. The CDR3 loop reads CATGPYEQYF. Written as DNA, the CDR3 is TGTGCCACCGGCCCCTACGAGCAGTACTTC.

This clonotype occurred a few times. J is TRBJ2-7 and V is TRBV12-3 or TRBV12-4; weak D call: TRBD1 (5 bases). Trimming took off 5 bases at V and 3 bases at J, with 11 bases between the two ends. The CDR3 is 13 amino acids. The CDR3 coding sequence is TGTGCCAGCAGTCAAGGGGCAGTCTACGAGCAGTACGTC. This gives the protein CASSQGAVYEQYV.

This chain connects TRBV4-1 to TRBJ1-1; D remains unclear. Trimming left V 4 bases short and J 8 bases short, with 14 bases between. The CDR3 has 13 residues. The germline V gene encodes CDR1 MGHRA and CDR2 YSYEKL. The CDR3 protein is CASSPGLGREAFF. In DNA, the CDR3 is TGCGCCAGCAGCCCCGGGCTGGGAAGGGAAGCTTTCTTT.

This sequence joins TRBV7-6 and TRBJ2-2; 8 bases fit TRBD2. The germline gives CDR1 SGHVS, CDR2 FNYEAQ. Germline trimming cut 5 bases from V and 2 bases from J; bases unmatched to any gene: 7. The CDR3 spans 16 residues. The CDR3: CASSPIAGQNTGELFF. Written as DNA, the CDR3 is TGTGCCAGCAGCCCTATAGCGGGGCAAAACACCGGGGAGCTGTTTTTT.

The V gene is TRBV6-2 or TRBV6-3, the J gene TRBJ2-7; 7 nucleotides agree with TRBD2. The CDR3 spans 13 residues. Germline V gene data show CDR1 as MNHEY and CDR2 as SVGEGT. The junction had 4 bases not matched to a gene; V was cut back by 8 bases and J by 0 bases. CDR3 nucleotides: TGTGCCAGCGCCTGGGGGGGCTCCTACGAGCAGTACGTC. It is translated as CASAWGGSYEQYV.

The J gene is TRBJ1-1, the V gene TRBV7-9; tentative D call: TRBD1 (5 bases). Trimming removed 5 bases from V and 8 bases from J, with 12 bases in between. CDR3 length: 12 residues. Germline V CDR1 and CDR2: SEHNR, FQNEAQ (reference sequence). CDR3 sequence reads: CASSDWDGEAFF. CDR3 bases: TGTGCCAGCAGCGACTGGGACGGAGAAGCTTTCTTT.

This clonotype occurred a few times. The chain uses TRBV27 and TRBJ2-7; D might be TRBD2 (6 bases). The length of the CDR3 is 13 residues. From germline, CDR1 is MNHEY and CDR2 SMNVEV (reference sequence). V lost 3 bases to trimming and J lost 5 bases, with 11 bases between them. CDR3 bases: TGTGCCAGCAGTTTGGGCGGAGGGGACGAGCAGTACGTC. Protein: CASSLGGGDEQYV.